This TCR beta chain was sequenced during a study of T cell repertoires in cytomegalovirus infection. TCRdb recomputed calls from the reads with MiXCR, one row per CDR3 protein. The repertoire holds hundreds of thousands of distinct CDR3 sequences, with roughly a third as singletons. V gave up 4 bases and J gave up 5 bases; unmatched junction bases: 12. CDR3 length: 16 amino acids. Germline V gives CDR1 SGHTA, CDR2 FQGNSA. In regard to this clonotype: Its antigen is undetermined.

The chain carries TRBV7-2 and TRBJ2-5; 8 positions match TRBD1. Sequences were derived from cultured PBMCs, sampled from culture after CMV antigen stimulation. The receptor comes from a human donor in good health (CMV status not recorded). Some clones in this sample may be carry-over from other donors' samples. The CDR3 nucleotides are TGTGCCAGCAGCTACGAGGACAGGGCAGGTGGGGAGACCCAGTACTTC. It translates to CASSYEDRAGGETQYF.